Listed below are T cell receptor beta chains from one sample, sequenced in a study of shared clonotypes between healthy human individuals. This table comes from immunoSEQ multiplex PCR, and its TCRdb copy is limited to in-frame clones, with some not included. This sample has some 1.5 million clones, with approximately 98% found just once. The sample was naive CD4+ T cells sorted from blood. The receptors stem from a man aged 30-40 years in good health. Each CDR3 is given with its conserved first and last residue. The D gene is left open where the match is weak. A clone size is listed for some rows: how often the clone was seen (once, few, many), or a class if it is expanded.

clone_size j_call d_call cdr3_length v_call cdr3_aa cdr3_nt
- TRBJ1-1 - 14 TRBV25-1 CASSEGSLNTEAFF TGTGCCAGCAGTGAAGGCAGCTTGAACACTGAAGCTTTCTTT
once TRBJ2-3 - 15 TRBV28 CASSLMRAGTDTQYF TGTGCCAGCAGTTTAATGCGGGCCGGCACAGATACGCAGTATTTT
once TRBJ1-5 - 15 TRBV7-2 CASSPRLDGNQPQHF TGTGCCAGCAGCCCACGACTGGATGGTAATCAGCCCCAGCATTTT
- TRBJ2-1 - 14 TRBV6-4 CASSEADSYNEQFF TGTGCCAGCAGTGAGGCAGACAGTTACAATGAGCAGTTCTTC
- TRBJ2-1 - 17 TRBV14 CASSPSNHYRTQGKQFF TGTGCCAGCAGCCCGTCAAACCACTACCGGACCCAGGGTAAGCAGTTCTTC
- TRBJ1-2 TRBD1 14 TRBV7-9 CASSRDRGSDGYTF TGTGCCAGCAGCCGGGACAGGGGGTCGGATGGCTACACCTTC
- TRBJ2-7 - 15 TRBV7-6 CASSTQPEAGYEQYF TGTGCCAGCAGCACCCAACCCGAAGCGGGCTACGAGCAGTACTTC
- TRBJ2-7 - 13 TRBV7-9 CASSLDPGDEQYF TGTGCCAGCAGCTTAGACCCAGGGGACGAGCAGTACTTC
- TRBJ1-5 TRBD1 14 TRBV18 CASSSTGGNQPQHF TGTGCCAGCTCATCCACAGGGGGCAATCAGCCCCAGCATTTT
- TRBJ2-4 - 14 TRBV5-1 CASSSDTGKNIQYF TGCGCCAGCAGCTCGGACACAGGCAAAAACATTCAGTACTTC
- TRBJ2-7 TRBD2 14 TRBV10-1 CASSDLAGGPGQYF TGCGCCAGCAGTGATTTGGCGGGAGGGCCTGGACAGTACTTC
- TRBJ2-2 TRBD2 16 TRBV5-1 CASSFSAGAPTGELFF TGCGCCAGCAGCTTCAGTGCGGGAGCACCCACCGGGGAGCTGTTTTTT
- TRBJ2-3 TRBD2 15 TRBV2 CASSDRTSGRNTQYF TGTGCCAGCAGTGATCGGACTAGCGGGAGGAATACGCAGTATTTT
- TRBJ2-2 - 14 TRBV7-2 CASSFLRNTGELFF TGTGCCAGCAGCTTTTTAAGGAACACCGGGGAGCTGTTTTTT
- TRBJ2-3 - 11 TRBV5-1 CASSQGDTQYF TGCGCCAGCAGCCAGGGGGATACGCAGTATTTT
- TRBJ1-2 - 15 TRBV27 CASSRTDRSNYGYTF TGTGCCAGCAGTCGAACGGACAGATCTAACTATGGCTACACCTTC
- TRBJ2-1 TRBD2 14 TRBV10-1 CASGEASGHNEQFF TGCGCCAGCGGGGAGGCTAGCGGTCACAATGAGCAGTTCTTC
- TRBJ2-5 TRBD1 13 TRBV18 CASSPTGQETQYF TGTGCCAGCTCACCGACAGGGCAAGAGACCCAGTACTTC
- TRBJ2-5 TRBD1 15 TRBV11-2 CASTKLQQGVGTQYF TGTGCCAGCACAAAGCTGCAACAGGGGGTGGGGACCCAGTACTTC
- TRBJ2-7 - 12 TRBV18 CASSPSSDEQYF TGTGCCAGCTCACCGTCCAGCGACGAGCAGTACTTC
- TRBJ2-5 - 14 TRBV4-1 CASSKSDSQETQYF TGCGCCAGCAGCAAATCGGACAGTCAAGAGACCCAGTACTTC
- TRBJ2-5 - 11 TRBV2 CASSPWETQYF TGTGCCAGCAGCCCTTGGGAGACCCAGTACTTC
- TRBJ2-7 - 13 TRBV7-2 CASSLSPGYEQYF TGTGCCAGCAGCTTATCCCCGGGTTACGAGCAGTACTTC
- TRBJ1-2 TRBD1 14 TRBV4-2 CASSQSGQGDGYTF TGTGCCAGCAGCCAATCCGGACAGGGGGATGGCTACACCTTC
- TRBJ2-1 - 13 TRBV6-1 CASSEAPPGTQFF TGTGCCAGCAGTGAAGCCCCCCCCGGGACGCAGTTCTTC
- TRBJ1-1 - 15 TRBV27 CASNLRGIGNTEAFF TGTGCCAGCAACCTCCGGGGGATTGGGAACACTGAAGCTTTCTTT
- TRBJ2-7 - 16 TRBV5-6 CASSSRSWGLTKEQYF TGTGCCAGCAGCTCCCGGTCCTGGGGGCTGACTAAGGAGCAGTACTTC
- TRBJ2-3 - 16 TRBV9 CASSVGNSVTKDTQYF TGTGCCAGCAGCGTAGGGAATAGCGTGACCAAAGATACGCAGTATTTT
- TRBJ2-6 - 14 TRBV6-5 CASSSGFGANVLTF TGTGCCAGCAGTTCAGGGTTTGGGGCCAACGTCCTGACTTTC
once TRBJ2-4 TRBD2 16 TRBV7-6 CASSPGRREGPDIQYF TGTGCCAGCAGCCCCGGGAGGCGGGAGGGCCCTGACATTCAGTACTTC
once TRBJ2-3 - 16 TRBV5-4 CASSPNGRGPTDTQYF TGTGCCAGCAGTCCTAACGGGAGAGGTCCCACAGATACGCAGTATTTT
- TRBJ2-5 - 14 TRBV7-9 CASRSTGAQETQYF TGTGCCAGCAGGAGCACTGGGGCCCAAGAGACCCAGTACTTC
- TRBJ2-1 TRBD2 16 TRBV19 CASSPGTSGPYNEQFF TGTGCCAGTAGTCCAGGGACTAGCGGGCCTTACAATGAGCAGTTCTTC
- TRBJ1-3 - 15 TRBV30 CAWCIGSPSGNTIYF TGTGCCTGGTGTATCGGGTCACCCTCTGGAAACACCATATATTTT
- TRBJ2-1 - 14 TRBV5-4 CASSLELLHNEQFF TGTGCCAGCAGCTTGGAACTACTCCACAATGAGCAGTTCTTC
- TRBJ2-7 - 15 TRBV15 CATSRAGLLPGEQYF TGTGCCACCAGCAGAGCGGGACTGCTGCCGGGGGAGCAGTACTTC
- TRBJ1-5 - 15 TRBV28 CASSPGGITLLPQHF TGTGCCAGCAGCCCGGGGGGGATCACGCTTCTGCCCCAGCATTTT